The 30 T cell receptor beta chains in this list originate from one sample, sequenced in a study of blood T cells in healthy people across ages (dated by TCRdb to about 2015). The library relied on 5' RACE. Instrument on record: Illumina HiSeq 2500. The second PCR ran for about 6 to 12 cycles and used a J-beta primer mix along with a sample-barcoded 5' primer. In-frame beta chains were kept once TCRdb had trimmed the public reads at Q25 with fastp and called clones with MiXCR. CDR3 protein duplicates are merged, each entry listing the most common genes and DNA. The sample records 750,000 to 850,000 distinct CDR3 sequences, just under 25% of which are singletons. The ten most abundant clones make up 3.7% of the sample. These data also formed part of another study, on T cells of mothers and their children.

The specimen sequenced was blood. The origin of the receptors is a boy aged 5-17 years in good health.

This clonotype was observed a handful of times. J is TRBJ2-5 and V is TRBV5-5, with D tentatively TRBD1 (5 bases). With 4 bases removed from V and 2 bases from J, the gap between germline ends came to 15 bases. Germline V lookup: CDR1 SGHKS, CDR2 YYEKEE (reference sequence). This CDR3 comprises 15 residues. Written as DNA, the CDR3 is TGTGCCAGCAGCCCTATACAGGTCTCTCAAGAGACCCAGTACTTC. Protein product: CASSPIQVSQETQYF.

Only a few counts were recorded for this clonotype. This chain joins TRBV7-2 and TRBJ1-6; 11 bases are a match to TRBD1. The CDR3 loop spans 18 amino acids. V gave up 2 bases and J gave up 4 bases; unmatched junction bases: 7. CDR1 and CDR2 (germline): SGHTA, FQGNSA. CDR3 in DNA: TGTGCCAGCAGCTTAACAGGGACAGGGGGTTTTTATAATTCACCCCTCCACTTT. Translation: CASSLTGTGGFYNSPLHF.

This clonotype came up a few times. The J gene is TRBJ2-1, the V gene TRBV7-6, with TRBD2 matching 7 bases. The CDR3 totals 13 residues. Germline V gene sequence: CDR1 SGHVS, CDR2 FNYEAQ. Trimming cost V 4 bases and J 10 bases; bases outside gene matches: 7. The CDR3 bases are TGTGCCAGCAGCTGGGGGGGGATGGGCGAGCAGTTCTTC. Translating gives CASSWGGMGEQFF.

This clonotype occurred a few times. The chain employs TRBV7-3 and TRBJ1-2, with TRBD1 as a possible D gene (5 bases). Germline CDR1 is SGHTA and CDR2 is FQGTGA. The CDR3 spans 15 residues. V lost 2 bases and J lost 4, with 14 bases in between. The CDR3 loop reads CASSLGDAGTYGYTF. As DNA, the CDR3 is TGTGCCAGCAGCTTAGGGGACGCGGGAACCTATGGCTACACCTTC.

The rearrangement links TRBV12-3 or TRBV12-4 to TRBJ2-1, with 14 bases identical to TRBD2. With V trimmed by 3 bases and J by 0 bases, 4 bases remained unmatched. The CDR3 has 18 amino acids. Here the CDR3 DNA reads TGTGCCAGCAGTTTTGAGGGACTAGCGGGAGACTCCTACAATGAGCAGTTCTTC. Protein product: CASSFEGLAGDSYNEQFF.

This sequence joins TRBV29-1 and TRBJ2-3; D possibly uses TRBD1 or TRBD2 (5 bases each). V lost 4 bases, J lost 2 bases, and 13 bases lay in between. This CDR3 spans 14 amino acids. Germline-derived CDR1 and CDR2 are SQVTM and ANQGSEA. The CDR3 here is CSVVNRGNTDTQYF. CDR3 coding DNA: TGCAGCGTTGTTAATCGGGGCAACACAGATACGCAGTATTTT.

In its sample, this clonotype was seen a few times. CDR3 bases: TGCAGTGCTAGAGAAGACAGGGGTGAAGGCTACACCTTC. Protein sequence: CSAREDRGEGYTF. The V gene is TRBV20-1, the J gene TRBJ1-2; 8 nucleotides align to TRBD1. Germline CDR1 and CDR2: DFQATT and SNEGSKA (reference sequence). This CDR3 is built from 13 residues. V was clipped by 0 bases and J by 8 bases; unmatched bases: 5.

This clonotype was counted only a few times. This chain links TRBV28 with TRBJ2-7; D is possibly TRBD2 (6 bases). This CDR3 spans 15 amino acids. Germline-derived CDR1 and CDR2 are MDHEN and SYDVKM. Trimming pared 8 bases from V and 2 bases from J, leaving 19 bases between. Here the CDR3 reads CASQAIAGSPYEQYF. The CDR3 DNA is TGTGCCAGCCAGGCTATCGCGGGGTCCCCCTACGAGCAGTACTTC.

This rearrangement joins TRBV7-2 to TRBJ1-3; no reliable D call. Trimming cost V 1 base and J 8 bases, with 15 bases left between them. Per the germline V gene, CDR1 is SGHTA and CDR2 is FQGNSA. This CDR3 contains 15 residues. CDR3 in DNA: TGTGCCAGCAGCTTAGATGCAGCTATGGGATACACCATATATTTT. This translates into CASSLDAAMGYTIYF.

This sequence joins TRBV20-1 and TRBJ2-3; unclear D gene. This CDR3 spans 14 amino acids. Germline lookup yields CDR1 DFQATT and CDR2 SNEGSKA (reference sequence). The germline V and J ends were trimmed by 0 bases and 0 bases, with 7 bases remaining between them. This chain's CDR3 is CSAREGTSTDTQYF. The CDR3 DNA sequence: TGCAGTGCTAGAGAGGGAACAAGCACAGATACGCAGTATTTT.

This clonotype was detected only a few times. V is TRBV27 and J is TRBJ2-3, with 9 positions matching TRBD1. The CDR3 is 14 residues long. V lost 6 bases and J lost 3; bases outside the gene matches: 4. The germline gives CDR1 MNHEY, CDR2 SMNVEV (reference sequence). CDR3 in DNA: TGTGCCAGCAGACGGACAGGGGAAACAGATACGCAGTATTTT. Amino acids: CASRRTGETDTQYF.

The chain carries TRBV27 and TRBJ2-5; 7 nucleotides line up with TRBD1. V lost 4 bases to trimming and J lost 5 bases; unmatched junction nucleotides: 7. Germline CDR1 reads MNHEY; CDR2 reads SMNVEV (reference sequence). This CDR3 spans 14 amino acids. The CDR3 loop is CASSSQGVGETQYF. The CDR3 nucleotides are TGTGCCAGCAGTTCCCAGGGGGTCGGGGAGACCCAGTACTTC.

A few counts support this clonotype. The J gene is TRBJ1-2, the V gene TRBV29-1, with D possibly matching TRBD1 (5 bases). There are 11 residues in the CDR3. The germline CDR1 and CDR2 sequences are SQVTM and ANQGSEA. V was clipped by 6 bases and J by 4 bases, with 9 bases between them. Here the CDR3 DNA reads TGCAGCGTGGCCGGGGGCTATGGCTACACCTTC. This encodes CSVAGGYGYTF.

This chain connects TRBV20-1 to TRBJ2-1, with D hard to call. Germline CDR1 is DFQATT and CDR2 is SNEGSKA (reference sequence). The CDR3 covers 12 residues. The V end lost 6 bases, the J end lost 6 bases, and 12 bases lay between the germline ends. For the CDR3, the DNA is TGCAGTGCGGTCGACTGGGTCAATGAGCAGTTCTTC. It is translated as CSAVDWVNEQFF.

This clonotype was picked up a small number of times. V gene TRBV20-1 combines with J gene TRBJ2-7; D not resolved. The CDR3 runs to 11 residues. Deletions cut 2 bases from V and 3 bases from J, with 5 bases between. Germline assignment: CDR1 DFQATT and CDR2 SNEGSKA (reference sequence). CDR3 amino acids: CSARQYYEQYF. CDR3 nucleotides: TGCAGTGCTAGACAGTACTACGAGCAGTACTTC.

This clonotype has just a few counts. The rearrangement joins TRBV5-1 to TRBJ2-3; TRBD1 aligns across 10 bases. The junction had 6 bases not matched to a gene; V was cut back by 2 bases and J by 3 bases. This CDR3 is built from 16 residues. In germline, CDR1 is SGHRS, CDR2 YFSETQ. CDR3 amino acids: CASSFRDRGGTDTQYF. The CDR3 region has the DNA TGCGCCAGCAGCTTCCGGGACAGGGGAGGAACAGATACGCAGTATTTT.

This chain connects TRBV11-1 to TRBJ2-5; D gene unclear. Near its end, the DNA agrees better with TRBJ2-7, so the J call may be wrong. Germline CDR1 and CDR2: SGHAT and FQDESV (reference sequence). The CDR3 runs to 12 residues. CDR3 nucleotide sequence: TGTGCCAGCAGCCCCCTTGGCCACGAGCAGTACTTC. Translating it yields CASSPLGHEQYF.

The sample holds a few counts of this clonotype. The V and J genes are TRBV19 and TRBJ2-5, with 8 bases fitting TRBD1. Matching the DNA end better, TRBJ2-1 makes the J call doubtful. Germline lookup yields CDR1 LNHDA and CDR2 SQIVND (reference sequence). The CDR3 sequence is 15 residues long. The CDR3 sequence: CASDRGSGSYNEQFF. The CDR3 nucleotides are TGTGCCAGTGACAGGGGAAGTGGGAGTTACAATGAGCAGTTCTTC.

This clonotype was seen a few times. The gene calls are TRBV9 and TRBJ2-7; maybe TRBD2 (5 bases). Trimming left V 4 bases short and J 2 bases short, with 16 bases between. Germline V gene lookup returns CDR1 SGDLS and CDR2 YYNGEE. The CDR3 is 15 amino acids. CDR3 protein: CASSPYGRTTYEQYF. CDR3 in DNA: TGTGCCAGCAGCCCGTATGGGAGAACTACCTACGAGCAGTACTTC.

This clonotype was picked up a small number of times. The rearrangement joins TRBV9 to TRBJ2-5; 9 nucleotides agree with TRBD2. The end of the DNA aligns better with TRBJ2-1, so the J call may be wrong. CDR1 is SGDLS, CDR2 YYNGEE, per germline. The CDR3 contains 17 residues. CDR3 nucleotide sequence: TGTGCCAGCAGCGGGGCGGCGGGAGGGCCCCAGTTGGGTGAGCAGTTCTTC. It is translated as CASSGAAGGPQLGEQFF.

The V and J genes are TRBV2 and TRBJ2-3; D not resolved. Per the germline V gene, CDR1 is SNHLY and CDR2 is FYNNEI. V was cut by 1 base and J by 1 base, with 9 bases left in between. This CDR3 contains 15 residues. The CDR3, as DNA: TGTGCCAGCAGTGAAGAGGTCCTCGGCACAGATACGCAGTATTTT. It codes for CASSEEVLGTDTQYF.

This rearrangement joins TRBV20-1 to TRBJ2-2, with D possibly being TRBD2 (6 bases). With 3 bases removed from V and 4 bases from J, the gap between germline ends came to 12 bases. Per the germline V gene, CDR1 is DFQATT and CDR2 is SNEGSKA (reference sequence). CDR3 length: 14 residues. CDR3 sequence reads: CSARTRAITGELFF. The CDR3 DNA reads as TGCAGTGCTAGGACTAGAGCGATCACCGGGGAGCTGTTTTTT.

This chain joins TRBV7-9 and TRBJ2-4; D ambiguous. The CDR3 is 15 residues long. Deletions cut 4 bases from V and 1 base from J, with 11 bases between. Germline CDR1 and CDR2: SEHNR and FQNEAQ (reference sequence). CDR3 protein: CASSSIELAKNIQYF. As DNA, the CDR3 is TGTGCCAGCAGCTCCATAGAATTGGCCAAAAACATTCAGTACTTC.

The rearrangement uses TRBV28 and TRBJ2-7, with 8 positions matching TRBD2. The CDR3 extends over 12 amino acids. The ends lost 8 bases at V and 5 bases at J; junction bases unmatched: 5. Germline V gives CDR1 MDHEN, CDR2 SYDVKM. In DNA form, the CDR3 reads TGTGCCAGCGGCGGGGGGATCGACGAGCAGTACTTC. Its translation: CASGGGIDEQYF.

This clonotype has only a few counts. The V gene is TRBV7-2, the J gene TRBJ2-5; 10 bases agree with TRBD2. The DNA end lines up better with TRBJ2-7; the J call may be wrong. CDR1 and CDR2 from the germline V gene are SGHTA and FQGNSA. The CDR3 sequence is 15 residues long. DNA for the CDR3: TGTGCCAGCAGCTACGGGACTAGCGACTCCTACGAGCAGTACTTC. This translates into CASSYGTSDSYEQYF.

In this sample, this clonotype turned up a few times. The rearrangement uses TRBV4-2 and TRBJ2-3, with D perhaps TRBD2 (6 bases). The ends were cut back, 10 bases at V and 2 bases at J, with 22 bases in the middle. The germline gives CDR1 LGHNA, CDR2 YNFKEQ. The CDR3 consists of 16 residues. The CDR3 coding sequence is TGTGCCACCGTAAGATCGAATAGCGGATCCACAGATACGCAGTATTTT. As protein: CATVRSNSGSTDTQYF.

This clonotype has a handful of counts. The chain is built from TRBV15 and TRBJ2-7, with 9 bases aligning to TRBD1. CDR1 LNHNV and CDR2 YYDKDF come from the germline V gene (reference sequence). CDR3 length: 17 residues. V gave up 0 bases and J gave up 0 bases; unmatched junction bases: 6. This CDR3 is CATSRDPAGQGSYEQYF. The CDR3 nucleotides read TGTGCCACCAGCAGAGATCCAGCGGGACAGGGCTCCTACGAGCAGTACTTC.

A note on this clonotype: At one of its ends the junction is not consistent with the germline gene, which may arise from a read error. The rearrangement uses TRBV7-2 and TRBJ2-3, with 8 bases identical to TRBD1. This CDR3 comprises 15 residues. Germline V CDR1 and CDR2: SGHTA, FQGNSA. The CDR3 coding sequence is TGTGCCAGCAGCTTCAGACAGGGGAGCTCAGATACGCAGTACTTT. It translates to CASSFRQGSSDTQYF.

This chain links TRBV7-2 with TRBJ2-3; 16 positions match TRBD2. V lost 5 bases to trimming and J lost 8 bases; unmatched junction nucleotides: 7. The germline V gene encodes CDR1 SGHTA and CDR2 FQGNSA. The CDR3 extends over 16 amino acids. The CDR3 sequence: CASSPPGLAGGATQYF. The CDR3 bases are TGTGCCAGCAGCCCCCCGGGACTAGCGGGGGGGGCTACGCAGTATTTT.

V is TRBV6-2 or TRBV6-3 and J is TRBJ2-5, with TRBD2 matching over 8 bases. J was trimmed by 1 base and V by 2 bases; bases with no gene match: 9. The germline V gene encodes CDR1 MNHEY and CDR2 SVGEGT. The CDR3 loop spans 17 amino acids. DNA for the CDR3: TGTGCCAGCAGTTACCGGCTAGCGGGCCTACCCCAAGAGACCCAGTACTTC. This translates into CASSYRLAGLPQETQYF.